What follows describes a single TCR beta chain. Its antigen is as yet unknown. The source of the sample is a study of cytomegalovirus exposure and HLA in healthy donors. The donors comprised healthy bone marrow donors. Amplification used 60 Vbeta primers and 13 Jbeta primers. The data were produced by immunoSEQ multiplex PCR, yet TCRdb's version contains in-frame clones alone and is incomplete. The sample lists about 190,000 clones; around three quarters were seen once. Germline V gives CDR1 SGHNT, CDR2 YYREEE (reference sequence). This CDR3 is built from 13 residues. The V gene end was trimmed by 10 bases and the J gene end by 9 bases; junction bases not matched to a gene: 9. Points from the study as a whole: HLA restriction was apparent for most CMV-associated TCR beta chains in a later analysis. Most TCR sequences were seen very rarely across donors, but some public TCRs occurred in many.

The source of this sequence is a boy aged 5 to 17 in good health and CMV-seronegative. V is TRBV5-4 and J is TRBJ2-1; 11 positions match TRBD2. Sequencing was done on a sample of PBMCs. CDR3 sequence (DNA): TGTGCCGGAGAGACTAGCGGGGATCTTGAGCAGTTCTTC. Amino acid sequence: CAGETSGDLEQFF.